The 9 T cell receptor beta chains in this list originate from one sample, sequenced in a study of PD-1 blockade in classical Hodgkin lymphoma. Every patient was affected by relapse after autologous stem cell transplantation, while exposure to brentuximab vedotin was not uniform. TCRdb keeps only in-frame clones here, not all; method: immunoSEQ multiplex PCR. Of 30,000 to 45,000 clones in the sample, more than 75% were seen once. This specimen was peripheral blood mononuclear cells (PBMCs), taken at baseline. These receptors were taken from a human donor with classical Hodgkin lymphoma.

The CDR3 here is CASRLGPGQGSTEAFF. The CDR3 DNA reads TGTGCCAGTAGACTAGGGCCGGGACAGGGGTCCACTGAAGCTTTCTTT. V is TRBV19 and J is TRBJ1-1; 10 bases match TRBD1. The CDR3 contains 16 residues. CDR1 is LNHDA, CDR2 SQIVND, per germline (reference sequence). V lost 6 bases to trimming and J lost 4 bases; unmatched junction nucleotides: 11.

The CDR3 protein is CASSYRDNYGYTF. The CDR3 DNA is TGTGCCAGCAGTTACAGGGATAACTATGGCTACACCTTC. The J gene is TRBJ1-2, the V gene TRBV6-6; D gene unclear. Per the germline V gene, CDR1 is MNHNY and CDR2 is SVGAGI (reference sequence). CDR3 size: 13 residues. The ends were cut back, 2 bases at V and 1 base at J, with 5 bases in the middle.

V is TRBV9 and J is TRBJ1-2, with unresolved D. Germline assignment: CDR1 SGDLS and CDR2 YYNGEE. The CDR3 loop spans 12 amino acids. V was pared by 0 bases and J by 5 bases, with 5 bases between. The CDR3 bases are TGTGCCAGCAGCGTAGCTGAGTATGGCTACACCTTC. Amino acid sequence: CASSVAEYGYTF.

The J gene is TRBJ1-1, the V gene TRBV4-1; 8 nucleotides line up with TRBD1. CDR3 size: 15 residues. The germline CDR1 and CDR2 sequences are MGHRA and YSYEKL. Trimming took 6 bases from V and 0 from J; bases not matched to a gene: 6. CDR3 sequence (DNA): TGCGCCAGCAGACGGACAGGGAGCGTGAACACTGAAGCTTTCTTT. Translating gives CASRRTGSVNTEAFF.

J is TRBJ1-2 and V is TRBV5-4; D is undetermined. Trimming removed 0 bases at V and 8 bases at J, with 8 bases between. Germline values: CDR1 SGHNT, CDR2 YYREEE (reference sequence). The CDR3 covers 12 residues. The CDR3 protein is CASSLGPAGYTF. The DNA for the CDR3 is TGTGCCAGCAGCTTGGGTCCGGCGGGCTACACCTTC.

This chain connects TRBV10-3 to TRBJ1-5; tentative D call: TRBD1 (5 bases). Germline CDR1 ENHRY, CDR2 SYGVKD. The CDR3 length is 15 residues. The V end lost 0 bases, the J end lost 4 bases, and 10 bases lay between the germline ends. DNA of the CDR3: TGTGCCATCAGTGAGTCATTTGGGGGAAATCAGCCCCAGCATTTT. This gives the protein CAISESFGGNQPQHF.

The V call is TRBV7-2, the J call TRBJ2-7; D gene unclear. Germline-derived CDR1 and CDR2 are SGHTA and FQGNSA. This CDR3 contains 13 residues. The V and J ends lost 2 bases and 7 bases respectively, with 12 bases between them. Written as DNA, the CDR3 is TGTGCCAGCAGCTTAAACTTGGTTCTTGAGCAGTACTTC. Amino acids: CASSLNLVLEQYF.

The CDR3 sequence is CSVGSSTDTQYF. The CDR3 DNA reads as TGCAGCGTTGGATCTAGCACAGATACGCAGTATTTT. V usage is TRBV29-1 and J usage is TRBJ2-3; D unresolved. Germline CDR1 is SQVTM and CDR2 is ANQGSEA. The CDR3 runs to 12 residues. V was trimmed by 4 bases and J by 0 bases, leaving 5 bases between them.

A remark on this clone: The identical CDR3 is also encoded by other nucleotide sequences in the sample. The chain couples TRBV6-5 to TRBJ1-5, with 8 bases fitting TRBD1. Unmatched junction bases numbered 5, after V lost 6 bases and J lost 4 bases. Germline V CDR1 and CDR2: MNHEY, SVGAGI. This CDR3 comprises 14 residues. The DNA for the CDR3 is TGTGCCAGCAGGAGGACAGGGCGAAATCAGCCCCAGCATTTT. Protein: CASRRTGRNQPQHF.